Below are 30 T cell receptor beta chains sequenced from a single sample in a study of a mutant IDH1 vaccine in newly diagnosed glioma. Antigens for these TCRs are unknown. Time point in this sample: week 23, last vaccination. Vaccination used 300 ug of mutant IDH1 20-mer peptide per dose, with topical imiquimod. Sequencing was performed with immunoSEQ multiplex PCR; in TCRdb, only in-frame clones are kept and a portion is missing. The repertoire holds about 60,000 clones, under 90% seen once, with 13% in the top ten. Sequenced here: PBMCs, sampled from a glioma patient whose treatment included an IDH1 peptide vaccine. All receptors come from a man younger than 35 with glioma.

This chain joins TRBV6-5 and TRBJ1-1; no definite D call. Germline CDR1 MNHEY, CDR2 SVGAGI. V lost 7 bases to trimming and J lost 1 base, with 10 bases between them. The length of the CDR3 is 13 residues. CDR3 in amino acids: CASTAFRNTEAFF. DNA of the CDR3: TGTGCCAGCACCGCCTTCCGGAACACTGAAGCTTTCTTT.

The chain employs TRBV18 and TRBJ1-3; D perhaps matches TRBD1 (5 bases). V was shortened by 3 bases and J by 0 bases, with 27 bases between the two germline ends. The germline gives CDR1 KGHSH, CDR2 LQKENI. CDR3 length: 21 residues. The CDR3 region is CASSPTTPRQSPDLSGNTIYF. The CDR3 DNA reads as TGTGCCAGCTCACCTACCACACCCAGACAGAGCCCTGATCTCTCTGGAAACACCATATATTTT. The entire variable domain, with the rest obtained from reference TRBV18 and TRBJ1-3, is as follows: NAGVMQNPRHLVRRRGQEARLRCSPMKGHSHVYWYRQLPEEGLKFMVYLQKENIIDESGMPKERFSAEFPKEGPSILRIQQVVRGDSAAYFCASSPTTPRQSPDLSGNTIYFGEGSWLTVV.

The rearrangement joins TRBV7-2 to TRBJ1-2; D gene unclear. CDR3 length: 14 amino acids. Germline loops: CDR1 SGHTA, CDR2 FQGNSA. V dropped 1 base and J dropped 6 bases, with 12 bases sitting between them. In nucleotides, the CDR3 is TGTGCCAGCAGCTTAGTCACCTCCCGAAATGGCTACACCTTC. It specifies CASSLVTSRNGYTF.

This clone was counted a single time. The J gene is TRBJ1-2, the V gene TRBV5-6, with TRBD1 matching over 9 bases. Germline V CDR1 and CDR2: SGHDT, YYEEEE. With V trimmed by 2 bases and J by 0 bases, 2 bases remained unmatched. The CDR3 spans 15 residues. CDR3 sequence (DNA): TGTGCCAGCAGCTTCGGGGACAGGGCTAACTATGGCTACACCTTC. The encoded protein is CASSFGDRANYGYTF.

This clone was seen only a few times. V is TRBV11-2 and J is TRBJ2-1; TRBD2 matches at 9 bases. Germline V gives CDR1 SGHAT, CDR2 FQNNGV. The CDR3 sequence is 17 residues long. V lost 0 bases, J lost 3 bases, and 6 bases stayed unmatched. CDR3 protein: CASSLDPGTSSYNEQFF. The CDR3 region has the DNA TGTGCCAGCAGCTTAGATCCCGGGACTAGCAGCTACAATGAGCAGTTCTTC.

This clone was seen a single time. The gene calls are TRBV19 and TRBJ2-7, with 9 bases aligning to TRBD1. With V trimmed by 10 bases and J by 1 base, 11 bases remained unmatched. This CDR3 is 15 amino acids long. CDR1 and CDR2 (germline): LNHDA, SQIVND (reference sequence). The CDR3 region has the DNA TGTGCCACCACTGGTAGGGACAGGGAATCCTACGAGCAGTACTTC. This translates into CATTGRDRESYEQYF.

This chain uses TRBV27 with TRBJ2-7; the D gene is possibly TRBD1 (6 bases). Germline V gene lookup returns CDR1 MNHEY and CDR2 SMNVEV (reference sequence). V was clipped by 3 bases and J by 2 bases, with 11 bases between them. The CDR3 loop spans 14 amino acids. CDR3 nucleotides: TGTGCCAGCAGTTTCCGACAGGTCGCCTACGAGCAGTACTTC. Protein: CASSFRQVAYEQYF.

Only a few counts were recorded for this clone. The CDR3 loop reads CAWSLKWGTEAFF. CDR3 coding DNA: TGTGCCTGGAGCCTCAAGTGGGGTACTGAAGCTTTCTTT. The chain has TRBV30 and TRBJ1-1, with D hard to call. The CDR3 is 13 amino acids. CDR1 and CDR2 from the germline V gene are GTSNPN and SVGIG (reference sequence). Trimming took off 3 bases at V and 5 bases at J, with 13 bases between the two ends.

About this clone itself: Sequence at one end of the junction differs from germline and may be a read error. The chain carries TRBV2 and TRBJ2-2; possible D gene TRBD1, 7 bases. Germline lookup yields CDR1 SNHLY and CDR2 FYNNEI. The CDR3 loop spans 13 amino acids. The CDR3 here is CASSEWSQGGLFF. In DNA, the CDR3 is TGTGCCAGCAGTGAATGGAGCCAGGGGGGGCTGTTTTTT.

The chain couples TRBV10-3 to TRBJ1-1; weak D call: TRBD1 (5 bases). From germline, CDR1 is ENHRY and CDR2 SYGVKD. This CDR3 is 17 amino acids long. The ends were cut back, 5 bases at V and 0 bases at J, with 19 bases in the middle. The CDR3 DNA reads TGTGCCATCAGTCTTCGGGGCCGCGGAGGTATGAACACTGAAGCTTTCTTT. This encodes CAISLRGRGGMNTEAFF.

This clone showed up just once. The CDR3 coding sequence is TGTGCCAGCAGCTTGGGCAACTCCTACGAGCAGTACTTC. Protein product: CASSLGNSYEQYF. The gene calls are TRBV7-9 and TRBJ2-7; no clear D gene. CDR1 and CDR2 from the germline V gene are SEHNR and FQNEAQ (reference sequence). This CDR3 is 13 amino acids long. The V end was cut by 3 bases, the J end by 0 bases, with 6 bases between.

V gene TRBV5-5 combines with J gene TRBJ2-7; 7 bases fit TRBD1. Germline V gives CDR1 SGHKS, CDR2 YYEKEE (reference sequence). V dropped 1 base and J dropped 0; count of bases not matched to a gene: 4. The CDR3 is 15 residues long. The CDR3 reads CASSLHWDSSYEQYF. CDR3 DNA sequence: TGTGCCAGCAGCTTGCATTGGGACAGCTCCTACGAGCAGTACTTC.

The chain combines TRBV4-1 with TRBJ1-1; D not certain. The length of the CDR3 is 14 residues. CDR1 MGHRA and CDR2 YSYEKL come from the germline V gene. V was trimmed by 1 base and J by 0 bases, leaving 6 bases between them. This chain's CDR3 is CASSQGVLNTEAFF. The CDR3 nucleotides are TGCGCCAGCAGCCAAGGGGTCTTGAACACTGAAGCTTTCTTT.

The chain employs TRBV10-3 and TRBJ1-2, with D perhaps matching TRBD1 (6 bases). The CDR3 runs to 16 residues. Germline CDR1 reads ENHRY; CDR2 reads SYGVKD. V was pared by 0 bases and J by 5 bases, with 16 bases between. The CDR3 loop is CAISESGESGEYGYTF. In nucleotides, the CDR3 is TGTGCCATCAGTGAGTCAGGGGAGTCAGGGGAATATGGCTACACCTTC.

V is TRBV6-6 and J is TRBJ1-4; unclear D gene. Germline assignment: CDR1 MNHNY and CDR2 SVGAGI (reference sequence). CDR3 size: 16 residues. V lost 0 bases and J 1 base, leaving 9 bases between the germline ends. CDR3 protein: CASSYSTGRTNEKLFF. The CDR3, as DNA: TGTGCCAGCAGTTACTCGACGGGCAGAACTAATGAAAAACTGTTTTTT.

This sequence joins TRBV5-5 and TRBJ2-7; D unclear. Trimming shortened V by 4 bases and J by 3 bases, and 11 bases separated the two germline ends. The germline CDR1 and CDR2 sequences are SGHKS and YYEKEE (reference sequence). The CDR3 spans 13 residues. This CDR3 is CASSPWTVYEQYF. The CDR3 bases are TGTGCCAGCAGCCCATGGACCGTCTACGAGCAGTACTTC.

V usage is TRBV5-1 and J usage is TRBJ2-5; D may be TRBD1 (6 bases). The CDR3 length is 14 residues. V lost 4 bases, J lost 5 bases, and 15 bases lay in between. Germline CDR1 and CDR2: SGHRS and YFSETQ. CDR3 in DNA: TGCGCCAGCAGCCAGTACAGGGTCGGGGAGACCCAGTACTTC. Its protein product is CASSQYRVGETQYF. Based on the CDR3 plus reference TRBV5-1 and TRBJ2-5, the full variable domain is KAGVTQTPRYLIKTRGQQVTLSCSPISGHRSVSWYQQTPGQGLQFLFEYFSETQRNKGNFPGRFSGRQFSNSRSEMNVSTLELGDSALYLCASSQYRVGETQYFGPGTRLLVL.

V is TRBV5-4 and J is TRBJ1-2; the D gene is possibly TRBD1 (5 bases). V lost 0 bases and J 1 base, leaving 16 bases between the germline ends. The germline gives CDR1 SGHNT, CDR2 YYREEE (reference sequence). The CDR3 loop spans 17 amino acids. The CDR3 nucleotides read TGTGCCAGCAGCTTGGGGTTCGGGGCAGAAATTAACTATGGCTACACCTTC. Its protein product is CASSLGFGAEINYGYTF.

This chain connects TRBV5-1 to TRBJ2-3; 7 bases fit TRBD1. The germline V gene has CDR1 SGHRS and CDR2 YFSETQ. The CDR3 runs 17 residues. The junction had 20 bases not matched to a gene; V was cut back by 0 bases and J by 13 bases. The CDR3 bases are TGCGCCAGCAGCTTGGAAGGTTTCGGGACAGTGCGGCAACGGGAGTATTTT. Translation: CASSLEGFGTVRQREYF.

The genes are TRBV4-1 and TRBJ2-7; 9 bases match TRBD2. Germline V gene sequence: CDR1 MGHRA, CDR2 YSYEKL. The CDR3 contains 17 residues. Germline trimming cut 0 bases from V and 5 bases from J; bases unmatched to any gene: 11. CDR3: CASSQDSGTSRAHEQYF. CDR3 sequence (DNA): TGCGCCAGCAGCCAAGATTCTGGGACTAGCCGGGCCCACGAGCAGTACTTC.

V gene TRBV19 combines with J gene TRBJ1-5, with 11 bases that match TRBD1. The CDR3 sequence is 15 residues long. CDR1 and CDR2 (germline): LNHDA, SQIVND (reference sequence). The V gene end was trimmed by 5 bases and the J gene end by 5 bases; junction bases not matched to a gene: 5. CDR3 coding DNA: TGTGCCAGTAGTTTCCGGGACAGGGGGTATCAGCCCCAGCATTTT. This sequence encodes CASSFRDRGYQPQHF. Looking up the rest from reference TRBV19 and TRBJ1-5 gives the full variable domain: DGGITQSPKYLFRKEGQNVTLSCEQNLNHDAMYWYRQDPGQGLRLIYYSQIVNDFQKGDIAEGYSVSREKKESFPLTVTSAQKNPTAFYLCASSFRDRGYQPQHFGDGTRLSIL.

V and J are TRBV5-8 and TRBJ1-5; unclear D gene. V dropped 2 bases and J dropped 7 bases, with 13 bases sitting between them. The CDR3 is 14 residues long. Germline CDR1 is SGHTS and CDR2 is YDEGEE. CDR3 sequence (DNA): TGTGCCAGCAGCTTTTCCGGGCAGACCCAGCCCCAGCATTTT. This sequence encodes CASSFSGQTQPQHF.

J is TRBJ2-2 and V is TRBV7-9, with 9 bases that match TRBD2. The CDR3 covers 15 residues. Trimming cost V 0 bases and J 4 bases; bases outside gene matches: 0. Germline CDR1 is SEHNR and CDR2 is FQNEAQ (reference sequence). The CDR3 is CASSLASGSTGELFF. In DNA, the CDR3 is TGTGCCAGCAGCTTAGCTAGCGGGAGCACCGGGGAGCTGTTTTTT.

This clone appeared once. The gene calls are TRBV29-1 and TRBJ1-1, with D unresolved. CDR1 SQVTM and CDR2 ANQGSEA come from the germline V gene. The length of the CDR3 is 11 residues. V was pared by 2 bases and J by 4 bases, with 5 bases between. The CDR3 sequence is CSVEWSTEAFF. Written as DNA, the CDR3 is TGCAGCGTTGAATGGAGCACTGAAGCTTTCTTT.

A few counts support this clone. The J gene is TRBJ2-7, the V gene TRBV6-1; D gene uncertain. Trimming took 3 bases from V and 6 from J, leaving 15 bases between them. This CDR3 spans 14 amino acids. The germline CDR1 and CDR2 sequences are MNHNS and SASEGT. The chain's CDR3 is CASSDHGPPSEQYF. The CDR3 DNA sequence: TGTGCCAGCAGTGACCACGGGCCGCCAAGCGAGCAGTACTTC.

This clone was seen once. The rearrangement joins TRBV30 to TRBJ2-7, with 7 bases matching TRBD1. The junction had 7 bases not matched to a gene; V was cut back by 2 bases and J by 0 bases. Germline V gene lookup returns CDR1 GTSNPN and CDR2 SVGIG (reference sequence). This CDR3 region has 15 residues. The DNA for the CDR3 is TGTGCCTGGAGTCGCTCGGGACAGCCCTCCTACGAGCAGTACTTC. Protein product: CAWSRSGQPSYEQYF.

The chain recombines TRBV5-1 with TRBJ1-1; D gene uncertain. Per the germline V gene, CDR1 is SGHRS and CDR2 is YFSETQ. The CDR3 has 13 residues. V lost 2 bases and J lost 11, with 16 bases in between. Here the CDR3 reads CASSLLPLEGAFF. CDR3 sequence (DNA): TGCGCCAGCAGCTTACTACCCCTTGAGGGTGCTTTCTTT.

This chain uses TRBV5-1 with TRBJ1-1; D unclear. There are 14 residues in the CDR3. Trimming took 0 bases from V and 1 from J, leaving 7 bases between them. CDR1 SGHRS and CDR2 YFSETQ come from the germline V gene. The CDR3 sequence is CASSLAAGNTEAFF. The CDR3, as DNA: TGCGCCAGCAGCTTGGCGGCAGGGAACACTGAAGCTTTCTTT.

The chain carries TRBV7-2 and TRBJ2-5; D may correspond to TRBD1 or TRBD2 (5 bases each). This CDR3 is built from 12 residues. The V end lost 4 bases, the J end lost 4 bases, and 7 bases lay between the germline ends. Germline lookup yields CDR1 SGHTA and CDR2 FQGNSA. The DNA of the CDR3 is TGTGCCAGCAGCTCGAGGGGAGAGACCCAGTACTTC. As protein: CASSSRGETQYF.

The chain employs TRBV11-2 and TRBJ1-4, with D perhaps TRBD1 (5 bases). Trimming shortened V by 2 bases and J by 5 bases, and 12 bases separated the two germline ends. The CDR3 runs 15 residues. The germline gives CDR1 SGHAT, CDR2 FQNNGV. CDR3 DNA: TGTGCCAGCAGCTTATGGAGGGGAGGGAATGAAAAACTGTTTTTT. Its protein product is CASSLWRGGNEKLFF.